This T cell receptor (beta chain) is from a study of T cells after yellow fever vaccination. Study-level background: When fractions had low cell numbers, they were prepared with SMART-Seq v4 Ultra Low Input. Study results and limitations: Although most clonotypes did not, a small share appeared in both CD4 and CD8 compartments. There was a possibility that FACS-sorted repertoires contained abundant clonotypes contaminating from the bulk population. Most clones from primary vaccination resurfaced after the booster (about 96% CD4, over 85% CD8).

Via MiXCR, TCRdb re-called the 5' RACE reads, giving one row per CDR3 protein. The sample records more than 300,000 distinct CDR3 sequences, around 11% being singletons. This clonotype was detected ten times or more. The antigen is not known. The CDR3 runs to 12 residues. The V gene's germline CDR1 is DFQATT and CDR2 SNEGSKA (reference sequence). V lost 1 base and J 4 bases, leaving 6 bases between the germline ends. The sample in question was CD4+ T cells sorted from PBMCs, obtained 45 days after the yellow fever booster vaccination. The J gene is TRBJ2-3, the V gene TRBV20-1; D is unresolved. This clonotype originated in a man between 18 and 29 years old who received the YFV17D yellow fever vaccine. The CDR3 DNA reads as TGCAGTGCTAGAGGTGCTTCAGATACGCAGTATTTT. Residues: CSARGASDTQYF.